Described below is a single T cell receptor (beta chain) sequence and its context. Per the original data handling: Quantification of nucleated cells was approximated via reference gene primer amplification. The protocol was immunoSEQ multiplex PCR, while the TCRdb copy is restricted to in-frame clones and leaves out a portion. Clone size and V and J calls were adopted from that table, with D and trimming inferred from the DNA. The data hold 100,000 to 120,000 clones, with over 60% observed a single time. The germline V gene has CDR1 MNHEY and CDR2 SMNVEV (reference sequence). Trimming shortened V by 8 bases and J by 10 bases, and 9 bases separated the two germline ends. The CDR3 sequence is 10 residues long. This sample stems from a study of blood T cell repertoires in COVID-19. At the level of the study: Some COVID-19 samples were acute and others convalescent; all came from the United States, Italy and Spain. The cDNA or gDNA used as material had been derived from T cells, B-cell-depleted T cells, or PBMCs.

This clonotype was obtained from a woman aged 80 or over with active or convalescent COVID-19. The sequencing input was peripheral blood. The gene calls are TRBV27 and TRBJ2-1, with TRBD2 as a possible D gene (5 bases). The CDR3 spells CASGRAEQFF. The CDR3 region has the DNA TGTGCCAGCGGGAGAGCCGAGCAGTTCTTC.